This TCR beta chain was recovered during a study of cytotoxic CD8 clonotypes in ibrutinib-treated CLL. Turning to the study itself: The subjects consisted of roughly 12 relapsed/refractory and fewer than 16 treatment-naive individuals, with 17 to 18 IGHV unmutated. Samples had a mean of approximately 260,000 productive templates and 85,000 to 100,000 productive rearrangements. Study-level results: Among the clonotypes, public ones were uncommon and contracted or held stable on treatment.

TCR beta libraries used about 2 micrograms of DNA from cryopreserved PBMCs. CDR1 is SGHTA, CDR2 FQGTGA, per germline. V was shortened by 2 bases and J by 2 bases, with 12 bases between the two germline ends. This CDR3 comprises 15 residues. Concerning this clone itself: Antigen unknown.

Clones were read by immunoSEQ multiplex PCR, and TCRdb kept only the in-frame ones, dropping some. In the table there are about 86,000 clones, about 86% of which are singletons. Sequencing used PBMCs, obtained before ibrutinib treatment. This sequence originates from a human donor with chronic lymphocytic leukemia. The chain carries TRBV7-3 and TRBJ2-5; D possibly uses TRBD1 or TRBD2 (6 bases each). CDR3 protein: CASSLFGGQQETQYF. As DNA, the CDR3 is TGTGCCAGCAGCTTATTTGGGGGGCAGCAAGAGACCCAGTACTTC.